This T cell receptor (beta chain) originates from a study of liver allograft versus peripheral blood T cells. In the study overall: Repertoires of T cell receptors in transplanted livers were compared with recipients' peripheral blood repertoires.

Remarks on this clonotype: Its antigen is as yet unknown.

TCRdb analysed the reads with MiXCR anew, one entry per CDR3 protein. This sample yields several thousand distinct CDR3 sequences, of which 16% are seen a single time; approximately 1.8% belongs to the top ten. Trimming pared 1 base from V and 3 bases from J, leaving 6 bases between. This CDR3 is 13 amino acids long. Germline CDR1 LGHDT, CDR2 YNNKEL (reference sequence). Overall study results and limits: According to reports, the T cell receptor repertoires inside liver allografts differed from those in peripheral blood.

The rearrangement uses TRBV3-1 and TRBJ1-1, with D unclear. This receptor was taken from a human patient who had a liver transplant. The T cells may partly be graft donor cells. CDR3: CASSQVRDTEAFF. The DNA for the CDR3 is TGTGCCAGCAGCCAAGTGCGCGACACTGAAGCTTTCTTT.